The clone carrying this T cell receptor (beta chain) was recorded at least ten times. Its target is unknown. The V and J ends lost 6 bases and 4 bases, in that order; junction bases with no gene match: 7. The germline V gene encodes CDR1 MNHNS and CDR2 SASEGT. The CDR3 extends over 14 amino acids. The sample is drawn from a study of identical twins. General study findings and limits: Researchers caution that invariant MAIT and iNKT cells could partly confound zero-insertion analyses. Models underestimated how often monozygotic twins shared out-of-frame TCR alpha.

Healthy Caucasians, and only they, were the donors. Each CDR3 protein is one row after TCRdb ran MiXCR on the 5' RACE reads. The sample lists a few hundred thousand distinct CDR3 sequences, about 9% occurring once. This sample was also put to use in a study of yellow fever vaccine responses in identical twins. In that study: Reports say the vaccine T cell response in twins looked partly convergent and partly personalized.

The chain carries TRBV6-1 and TRBJ1-1; the match to TRBD1 covers 8 bases. This TCR was sampled from a woman between 18 and 29 years old in good health. The sample was CD8+ T cells sorted from blood. The CDR3, as DNA: TGTGCCAGCAGACCACAGGGGGACGGCACTGAAGCTTTCTTT. Its translation is CASRPQGDGTEAFF.